Listed below are T cell receptor beta chains from one sample, sequenced in a study of control samples from healthy donors and cancer patients. Repertoires were generated with immunoSEQ multiplex PCR, while TCRdb's copy carries only in-frame clones and drops some. The table has around 68,000 clones, 75% to 85% seen once. The sequencing sample was made of blood. Every receptor here comes from a man aged 55 to 70 in good health. CDR3s include the opening cysteine and the closing phenylalanine or tryptophan. Fields, in order: CDR3 length, D gene, V gene, J gene, clone size, CDR3 DNA, CDR3 protein. A D gene is named only where the DNA matches it firmly. Clone size is given for some rows only: seen once, a few or many times, or a class if the clone is expanded.

CDR3 length: 14; D gene: .; V gene: TRBV19; J gene: TRBJ2-2; clone size: .; CDR3 DNA: TGTGCCAGTAGTCCGCAAGAAGGGGCCGGGGAGCTGTTTTTT; CDR3 protein: CASSPQEGAGELFF
CDR3 length: 18; D gene: .; V gene: TRBV27; J gene: TRBJ1-5; clone size: .; CDR3 DNA: TGTGCCAGCAGTTTAACATCCTCTGCCCGGGGCCGCAATCAGCCCCAGCATTTT; CDR3 protein: CASSLTSSARGRNQPQHF
CDR3 length: 15; D gene: .; V gene: TRBV5-1; J gene: TRBJ1-1; clone size: .; CDR3 DNA: TGCGCCAGCAGCTTGTACCAACCCATGAACACTGAAGCTTTCTTT; CDR3 protein: CASSLYQPMNTEAFF
CDR3 length: 18; D gene: TRBD2; V gene: TRBV7-2; J gene: TRBJ2-2; clone size: .; CDR3 DNA: TGTGCCAGCAGCCCCGGGAGGGGACTGGGGGGGATAGCCGGGGAGCTGTTTTTT; CDR3 protein: CASSPGRGLGGIAGELFF
CDR3 length: 13; D gene: .; V gene: TRBV3-1/TRBV3-2; J gene: TRBJ2-1; clone size: .; CDR3 DNA: TGTGCCAGCAGCCAAGGACCGCCGAATGAGCAGTTCTTC; CDR3 protein: CASSQGPPNEQFF
CDR3 length: 14; D gene: .; V gene: TRBV11-2; J gene: TRBJ2-2; clone size: .; CDR3 DNA: TGTGCCAGCAGCTTAGGACAAAGCACCGGGGAGCTGTTTTTT; CDR3 protein: CASSLGQSTGELFF
CDR3 length: 13; D gene: .; V gene: TRBV7-3; J gene: TRBJ2-1; clone size: .; CDR3 DNA: TGTGCCAGCAGCTTAGCCCCCGGGAATGAGCAGTTCTTC; CDR3 protein: CASSLAPGNEQFF
CDR3 length: 15; D gene: TRBD2; V gene: TRBV2; J gene: TRBJ2-5; clone size: .; CDR3 DNA: TGTGCCAGCAGTGAAGCGCTAGCGGGGCAAGAGACCCAGTACTTC; CDR3 protein: CASSEALAGQETQYF
CDR3 length: 16; D gene: TRBD1; V gene: TRBV24-1; J gene: TRBJ2-2; clone size: medium-sized; CDR3 DNA: TGTGCCACCAGTGACAGGACAGGGGGCGAATCCGGGGAGCTGTTTTTT; CDR3 protein: CATSDRTGGESGELFF
CDR3 length: 15; D gene: TRBD1; V gene: TRBV23-1; J gene: TRBJ2-7; clone size: once; CDR3 DNA: TGCGCCAGCAGTCAATGGGGGTGGACAGGGAACGAGCAGTACTTC; CDR3 protein: CASSQWGWTGNEQYF
CDR3 length: 16; D gene: TRBD2; V gene: TRBV3-1/TRBV3-2; J gene: TRBJ2-1; clone size: .; CDR3 DNA: TGTGCCAGCAGCCAAGTGGCCGGGAGGGCCGGAAATGAGCAGTTCTTC; CDR3 protein: CASSQVAGRAGNEQFF
CDR3 length: 13; D gene: .; V gene: TRBV23-1; J gene: TRBJ2-1; clone size: .; CDR3 DNA: TGCGCCAGCAGTCTTTCCCAAAACAATGAGCAGTTCTTC; CDR3 protein: CASSLSQNNEQFF
CDR3 length: 16; D gene: TRBD2; V gene: TRBV5-1; J gene: TRBJ2-3; clone size: .; CDR3 DNA: TGCGCCAGCAGCTTGGAGGGTAGCGGGAGACTAGATACGCAGTATTTT; CDR3 protein: CASSLEGSGRLDTQYF